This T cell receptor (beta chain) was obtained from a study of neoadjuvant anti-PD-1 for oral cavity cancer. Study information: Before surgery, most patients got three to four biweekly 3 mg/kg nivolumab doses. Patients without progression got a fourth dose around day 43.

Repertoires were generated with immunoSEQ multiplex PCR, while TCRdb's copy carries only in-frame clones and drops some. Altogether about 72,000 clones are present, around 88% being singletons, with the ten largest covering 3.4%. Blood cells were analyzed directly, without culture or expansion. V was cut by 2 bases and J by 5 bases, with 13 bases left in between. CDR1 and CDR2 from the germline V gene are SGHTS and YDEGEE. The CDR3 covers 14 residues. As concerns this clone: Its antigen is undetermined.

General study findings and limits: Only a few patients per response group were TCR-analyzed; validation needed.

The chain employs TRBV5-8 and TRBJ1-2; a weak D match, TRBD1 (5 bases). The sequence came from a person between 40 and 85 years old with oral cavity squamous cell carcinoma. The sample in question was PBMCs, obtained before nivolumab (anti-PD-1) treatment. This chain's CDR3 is CASSFGEGRYGYTF. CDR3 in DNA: TGTGCCAGCAGCTTCGGGGAGGGGAGGTATGGCTACACCTTC.